These 5 T cell receptor beta chains came from one sample sequenced in a study of breast tumors, draining lymph nodes, adjacent tissues. TCRdb re-analysed the multiplex PCR reads in MiXCR, keeping a single row per CDR3 protein. The repertoire consists of some 170,000 distinct CDR3 sequences, with roughly a third occurring once and the leading ten covering about 3.7%. Breast cancer patients provided tissue from their axillary draining lymph nodes. The sequencing input was axillary lymph node tissue. The receptors stem from a female donor with breast cancer. Some clones in this sample may be carry-over from other donors' samples.

This clonotype appeared many times. The chain employs TRBV6-1 and TRBJ1-4; possibly TRBD1 for D (6 bases). V was cut by 0 bases and J by 0 bases, with 14 bases left in between. The CDR3 is 18 residues long. From germline, CDR1 is MNHNS and CDR2 SASEGT. The CDR3, as DNA: TGTGCCAGCAGTGAAGCGTGGCAGGGGTTTGCAACTAATGAAAAACTGTTTTTT. This codes for CASSEAWQGFATNEKLFF.

A note on this clonotype: A read error may produce the germline difference seen at one junction end. The chain combines TRBV7-2 with TRBJ1-1; D call uncertain. Germline V lookup: CDR1 SGHTA, CDR2 FQGNSA. The CDR3 has 14 amino acids. CDR3 residues: CAGSPWRPNTEAFF. The CDR3 DNA follows: TGTGCCGGCAGCCCCTGGCGGCCGAACACTGAAGCTTTCTTT. The variable domain in full, completed from reference TRBV7-2 and TRBJ1-1, reads GAGVSQSPSNKVTEKGKDVELRCDPISGHTALYWYRQSLGQGLEFLIYFQGNSAPDKSGLPSDRFSAERTGGSVSTLTIQRTQQEDSAVYLCAGSPWRPNTEAFFGQGTRLTVV.

In its sample, this clonotype was seen many times. The chain is built from TRBV9 and TRBJ2-7; D is unclear. V dropped 0 bases and J dropped 7 bases, with 11 bases sitting between them. Germline CDR1 and CDR2: SGDLS and YYNGEE. The CDR3 sequence is 13 residues long. CDR3 protein: CASSVVQCQEQYF. The CDR3, as DNA: TGTGCCAGCAGCGTAGTCCAGTGCCAAGAGCAGTACTTC.

This clonotype has at least ten counts. The rearrangement joins TRBV10-3 to TRBJ2-7; TRBD1 aligns across 9 bases. V lost 3 bases and J lost 5; bases outside the gene matches: 8. This CDR3 comprises 15 residues. The V gene's germline CDR1 is ENHRY and CDR2 SYGVKD. CDR3 amino acids: CAISDLAQGADEQYF. The CDR3 DNA follows: TGTGCCATCAGTGATTTGGCACAGGGGGCCGACGAGCAGTACTTC.

At least ten counts were recorded for this clonotype. The chain has TRBV5-1 and TRBJ2-3, with 8 bases aligning to TRBD2. The germline gives CDR1 SGHRS, CDR2 YFSETQ. The CDR3 runs to 15 residues. V gave up 5 bases and J gave up 2 bases; unmatched junction bases: 7. DNA of the CDR3: TGCGCCAGCAGTCGTAGCGGGGCCAACACAGATACGCAGTATTTT. Translating it yields CASSRSGANTDTQYF.